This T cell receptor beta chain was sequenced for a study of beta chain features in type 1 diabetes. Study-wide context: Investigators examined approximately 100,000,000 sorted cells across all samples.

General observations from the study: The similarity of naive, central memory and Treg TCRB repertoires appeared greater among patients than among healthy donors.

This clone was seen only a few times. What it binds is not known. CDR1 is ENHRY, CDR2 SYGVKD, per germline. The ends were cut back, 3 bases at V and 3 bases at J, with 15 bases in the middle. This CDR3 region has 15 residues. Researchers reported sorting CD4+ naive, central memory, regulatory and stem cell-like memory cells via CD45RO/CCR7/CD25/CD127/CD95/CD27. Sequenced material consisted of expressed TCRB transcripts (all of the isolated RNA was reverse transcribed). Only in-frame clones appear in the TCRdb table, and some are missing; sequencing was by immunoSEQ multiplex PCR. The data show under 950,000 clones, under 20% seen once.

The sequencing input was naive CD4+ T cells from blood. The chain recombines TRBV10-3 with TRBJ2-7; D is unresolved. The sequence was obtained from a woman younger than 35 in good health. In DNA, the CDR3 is TGTGCCATCAGTGATGCAGAGATGGGAATCTACGAGCAGTACTTC. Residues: CAISDAEMGIYEQYF.